What follows are 19 T cell receptor beta chains derived from one specimen sequenced in a study of graft-versus-host responses after intestinal transplantation. Measured with immunoSEQ multiplex PCR; TCRdb has only the in-frame clones, and not every one. The sample has around 100,000 clones, 91% seen once. These receptors have no known antigen. Here the sequenced sample was unstimulated CD4+ T cells sorted from spleen or lymph node cells, taken before transplant. The receptors here all came from a human donor who was the organ donor for an intestinal transplant.

Remarks on this clone: The junction departs from the called germline gene at one end, perhaps through a read error. The chain employs TRBV6-6 and TRBJ2-1; weak D call: TRBD1 (5 bases). This CDR3 is built from 14 residues. CDR1 and CDR2 (germline): MNHNY, SVGAGI (reference sequence). In DNA, the CDR3 is TGTGCCAGCAACGCAGGGTTGTCCTACAATGATCAGTTCTTC. It specifies CASNAGLSYNDQFF.

This chain links TRBV19 with TRBJ2-1, with D unclear. V was trimmed by 9 bases and J by 1 base, leaving 13 bases between them. Germline assignment: CDR1 LNHDA and CDR2 SQIVND (reference sequence). The CDR3 has 14 residues. The CDR3 bases are TGTGCCAGCCGCGAGAGACTGTCCTACAATGAGCAGTTCTTC. Translated, it gives CASRERLSYNEQFF.

This chain connects TRBV5-1 to TRBJ2-4, with 7 bases fitting TRBD2. Looked up from germline, CDR1 is SGHRS and CDR2 is YFSETQ. With 0 bases clipped from V and 1 base from J, the junction kept 13 bases outside the gene matches. The CDR3 consists of 19 residues. The chain's CDR3 is CASSLVGGSVGAAKNIQYF. The CDR3 DNA reads TGCGCCAGCAGCTTGGTCGGGGGGAGCGTAGGGGCGGCCAAAAACATTCAGTACTTC.

This chain links TRBV19 with TRBJ2-1, with a possible D match to TRBD2 (9 bases). V was trimmed by 9 bases and J by 12 bases, leaving 21 bases between them. The germline V gene has CDR1 LNHDA and CDR2 SQIVND (reference sequence). The CDR3 has 13 residues. In DNA, the CDR3 is TGTGCCAGCCGGACAGGGCTAGCGGGGTTGCAGTTCTTC. Protein sequence: CASRTGLAGLQFF.

This clone was seen only once. The rearrangement uses TRBV5-6 and TRBJ2-7, with D perhaps matching TRBD2 (5 bases). V was cut by 1 base and J by 6 bases, with 14 bases left in between. Germline CDR1 is SGHDT and CDR2 is YYEEEE. CDR3 size: 14 residues. The CDR3 sequence is CASSLIHGVFEQYF. The CDR3 bases are TGTGCCAGCAGCTTGATTCACGGGGTCTTCGAGCAGTACTTC.

This sequence joins TRBV5-6 and TRBJ2-7; a weak D match, TRBD2 (7 bases). The germline V gene encodes CDR1 SGHDT and CDR2 YYEEEE. CDR3 length: 13 residues. V lost 2 bases to trimming and J lost 3 bases, with 9 bases between them. CDR3 amino acids: CASSFGGLYEQYF. In nucleotides, the CDR3 is TGTGCCAGCAGCTTCGGGGGGCTCTACGAGCAGTACTTC.

The rearrangement uses TRBV28 and TRBJ2-2, with D unclear. CDR3 length: 16 amino acids. Germline V gene data show CDR1 as MDHEN and CDR2 as SYDVKM. Trimming shortened V by 4 bases and J by 4 bases, and 16 bases separated the two germline ends. The CDR3 sequence is CASSSTPTVGTGELFF. In DNA form, the CDR3 reads TGTGCCAGCAGTTCCACTCCAACAGTGGGCACCGGGGAGCTGTTTTTT. The variable domain in full, with the rest retrieved from reference TRBV28 and TRBJ2-2, is DVKVTQSSRYLVKRTGEKVFLECVQDMDHENMFWYRQDPGLGLRLIYFSYDVKMKEKGDIPEGYSVSREKKERFSLILESASTNQTSMYLCASSSTPTVGTGELFFGEGSRLTVL.

V gene TRBV7-6 combines with J gene TRBJ2-5; D is uncertain. Germline CDR1 and CDR2: SGHVS and FNYEAQ. This CDR3 spans 11 amino acids. Trimming shortened V by 5 bases and J by 3 bases, and 4 bases separated the two germline ends. CDR3: CASSPKETQYF. In DNA form, the CDR3 reads TGTGCCAGCAGCCCTAAAGAGACCCAGTACTTC.

The CDR3 DNA follows: TGTGCCAGCAGCCAAGAGGCTAGCGGCTTCGCGAACACCGGGGAGCTGTTTTTT. Translated, it gives CASSQEASGFANTGELFF. The chain carries TRBV4-2 and TRBJ2-2; 7 positions match TRBD2. The CDR3 consists of 18 residues. Germline loops: CDR1 LGHNA, CDR2 YNFKEQ. Trimming at V came to 0 bases and at J to 0 bases, leaving 7 bases not matched to a gene.

This clone was recorded only once. The rearrangement uses TRBV7-9 and TRBJ1-2; D remains ambiguous. Between the trimmed V and J ends, which lost 6 bases and 1 base, there was a span of 12 bases. CDR3 length: 14 amino acids. Germline V CDR1 and CDR2: SEHNR, FQNEAQ (reference sequence). CDR3 bases: TGTGCCAGCAGTCCCGTTAGCGGTAACTATGGCTACACCTTC. As protein: CASSPVSGNYGYTF.

V is TRBV18 and J is TRBJ2-1; TRBD1 matches at 8 bases. The junction had 5 bases not matched to a gene; V was cut back by 4 bases and J by 3 bases. Germline-derived CDR1 and CDR2 are KGHSH and LQKENI. This CDR3 is built from 15 residues. The CDR3 DNA follows: TGTGCCAGCTCACTGAACAGGGGGAACTACAATGAGCAGTTCTTC. Translation gives CASSLNRGNYNEQFF. Filled out from reference TRBV18 and TRBJ2-1, the complete variable domain reads NAGVMQNPRHLVRRRGQEARLRCSPMKGHSHVYWYRQLPEEGLKFMVYLQKENIIDESGMPKERFSAEFPKEGPSILRIQQVVRGDSAAYFCASSLNRGNYNEQFFGPGTRLTVL.

The J gene is TRBJ2-5, the V gene TRBV4-1, with 9 bases fitting TRBD2. V dropped 3 bases and J dropped 3; count of bases not matched to a gene: 5. CDR3 length: 15 residues. Germline CDR1 MGHRA, CDR2 YSYEKL. CDR3 region: CASSQGTSWKETQYF. In DNA form, the CDR3 reads TGCGCCAGCAGCCAGGGGACTAGCTGGAAAGAGACCCAGTACTTC.

The rearrangement links TRBV5-4 to TRBJ1-1; weak D call: TRBD1 (5 bases). V shed 1 base and J shed 6 bases, with 16 bases lying between them. In germline, CDR1 is SGHNT, CDR2 YYREEE (reference sequence). The CDR3 consists of 15 residues. The CDR3 loop reads CASSLTRVQTAEAFF. The CDR3 DNA follows: TGTGCCAGCAGCTTGACCAGGGTCCAAACAGCTGAAGCTTTCTTT.

The chain links TRBV29-1 to TRBJ1-2, with 7 bases matching TRBD1. CDR1 is SQVTM and CDR2 is ANQGSEA in the germline V gene. With V trimmed by 6 bases and J by 8 bases, 15 bases remained unmatched. This CDR3 region has 14 residues. The CDR3 is CSVVTGGGAYGYTF. In nucleotides, the CDR3 is TGCAGCGTCGTCACCGGAGGGGGCGCGTACGGCTACACCTTC.

J is TRBJ1-6 and V is TRBV4-2; D is ambiguous. V was cut by 7 bases and J by 5 bases, with 6 bases left in between. The CDR3 sequence is 12 residues long. CDR1 is LGHNA and CDR2 is YNFKEQ in the germline V gene. The CDR3 sequence is CASTYNNSPLHF. CDR3 DNA: TGTGCCAGCACCTATAATAATTCACCCCTCCACTTT.

This clone was observed a few times. The rearrangement links TRBV18 to TRBJ1-2; D is possibly TRBD1 (6 bases). The V end lost 5 bases, the J end lost 4 bases, and 14 bases lay between the germline ends. The CDR3 spans 14 residues. CDR1 is KGHSH and CDR2 is LQKENI in the germline V gene. Here the CDR3 DNA reads TGTGCCAGCTCAAACACAGGGATGGGCTATGGCTACACCTTC. This translates into CASSNTGMGYGYTF.

This chain joins TRBV15 and TRBJ2-7; 8 bases agree with TRBD1. CDR1 is LNHNV and CDR2 is YYDKDF in the germline V gene (reference sequence). The junction had 4 bases not matched to a gene; V was cut back by 9 bases and J by 0 bases. The CDR3 extends over 13 amino acids. The CDR3 here is CATRTGNSYEQYF. The DNA for the CDR3 is TGTGCCACGAGGACAGGGAACTCCTACGAGCAGTACTTC.

The genes are TRBV6-5 and TRBJ1-2, with D perhaps TRBD1 (5 bases). Germline V gene lookup returns CDR1 MNHEY and CDR2 SVGAGI. V was clipped by 2 bases and J by 0 bases, with 13 bases between them. The CDR3 is made up of 16 amino acids. CDR3 bases: TGTGCCAGCAGTTACGGGGGGACTCTAGCTAACTATGGCTACACCTTC. Translating it yields CASSYGGTLANYGYTF.

The genes are TRBV5-4 and TRBJ2-7; 7 bases are a match to TRBD1. CDR1 and CDR2 (germline): SGHNT, YYREEE (reference sequence). The J segment lost 3 bases and the V segment lost 4 bases, leaving 7 bases of the junction unmatched. The CDR3 totals 14 residues. Here the CDR3 DNA reads TGTGCCAGCAGCCGACCCGACAGGGACTACGAGCAGTACTTC. Its translation is CASSRPDRDYEQYF.